Listed below are T cell receptor beta chains from one sample, sequenced in a study of shared clonotypes between healthy human individuals. The method was immunoSEQ multiplex PCR; TCRdb's version includes in-frame clones alone and lacks a portion of them. The sample yields roughly 2 million clones, just under 95% seen once. The sample taken for sequencing was naive CD8+ T cells sorted from blood. The receptors derive from a man aged 18 to 29 in good health. Both conserved end residues are part of each CDR3.

v_gene,j_gene,CDR3aa
TRBV29-1,TRBJ1-2,CSVDSGQGYGYTF
TRBV6-5,TRBJ2-1,CASSYYGPTDEQFF
TRBV4-1,TRBJ1-2,CASSQDRSQGGYTF
TRBV5-1,TRBJ2-1,CASSGTSGTLDEQFF
TRBV10-3,TRBJ2-7,CAISDIGGGAPYEQYF
TRBV4-1,TRBJ2-5,CASSLAGGGALETQYF
TRBV7-9,TRBJ2-3,CASSFPTSSSTDTQYF
TRBV11-1,TRBJ2-5,CASSHITGGKETQYF
TRBV6-1,TRBJ2-7,CASSESPAGDYEQYF
TRBV4-3,TRBJ2-2,CASSQDSGEEGTGELFF
TRBV27,TRBJ2-7,CASRETGPPYEQYF
TRBV7-6,TRBJ2-1,CASTRTGGSEQFF
TRBV4-1,TRBJ2-5,CASSQNWGETQYF
TRBV6-5,TRBJ1-4,CASSYGSGINEKLFF
TRBV5-1,TRBJ2-7,CASSLGVSSYEQYF
TRBV27,TRBJ2-7,CASSLRGYEQYF
TRBV4-1,TRBJ1-5,CASTLGGNSNQPQHF
TRBV28,TRBJ1-1,CASSFLTGVGTEAFF
TRBV11-2,TRBJ1-5,CASSLGANQPQHF
TRBV10-3,TRBJ2-5,CAITSNLSPETQYF
TRBV10-2,TRBJ2-7,CASSAVSGPAVLFEQYF
TRBV7-9,TRBJ2-2,CASSDGASGQVGELFF
TRBV19,TRBJ1-6,CASSLGDSYNSPLHF
TRBV4-1,TRBJ2-1,CASSTEMGPNEQFF
TRBV28,TRBJ2-7,CASSSWETGAYEQYF
TRBV28,TRBJ2-3,CASSLSPSTDTQYF